The source of this TCR beta chain is a study of blood T cell repertoires in COVID-19. About the research overall: The United States, Italy and Spain supplied acute and convalescent COVID-19 samples.

Under the authors' procedure: Nucleated cell number was recorded as an estimate derived from reference gene primer amplification. Sequencing was performed with immunoSEQ multiplex PCR; in TCRdb, only in-frame clones are kept and a portion is missing. The D gene and trimming were derived from the DNA, and the V and J assignments and clone size from that table. The table shows about 42,000 clones, with 89% occurring only once. J lost 8 bases, V lost 5 bases, and 3 bases had no gene match. Germline CDR1 is MNHEY and CDR2 is SVGAGI. The CDR3 is 12 residues long. Sequenced sample: peripheral blood. This receptor was identified in a human donor in a cohort sampled during active COVID-19. This chain uses TRBV6-5 with TRBJ1-2, with TRBD1 matching over 9 bases. The CDR3 DNA follows: TGTGCCAGCAGTAGGGACAGGGTGGGCTACACCTTC. Translating it yields CASSRDRVGYTF.